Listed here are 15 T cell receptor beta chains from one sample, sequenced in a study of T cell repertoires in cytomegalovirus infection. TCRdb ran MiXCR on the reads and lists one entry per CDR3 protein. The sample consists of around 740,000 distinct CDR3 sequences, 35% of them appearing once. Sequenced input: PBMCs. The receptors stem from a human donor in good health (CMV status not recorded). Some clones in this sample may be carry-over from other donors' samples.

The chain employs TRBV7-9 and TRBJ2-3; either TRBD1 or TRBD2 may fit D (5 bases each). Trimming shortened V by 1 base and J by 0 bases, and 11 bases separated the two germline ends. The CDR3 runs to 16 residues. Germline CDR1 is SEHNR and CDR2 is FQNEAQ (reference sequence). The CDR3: CASSLEGRTSTDTQYF. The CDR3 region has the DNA TGTGCCAGCAGCTTAGAGGGACGGACTAGCACAGATACGCAGTATTTT.

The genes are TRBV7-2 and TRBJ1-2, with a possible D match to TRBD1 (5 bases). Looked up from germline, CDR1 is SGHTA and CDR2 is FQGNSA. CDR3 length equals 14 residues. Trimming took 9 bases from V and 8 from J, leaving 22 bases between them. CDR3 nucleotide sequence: TGTGCCAGGAGATTAGAGTGGACATCCCAGGGCTACACCTTC. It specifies CARRLEWTSQGYTF.

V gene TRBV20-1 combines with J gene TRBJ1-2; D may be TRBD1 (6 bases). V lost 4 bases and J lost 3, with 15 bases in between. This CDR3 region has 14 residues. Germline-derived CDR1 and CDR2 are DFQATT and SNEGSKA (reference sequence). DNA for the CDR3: TGCAGTGCTAAAAAGGACAGAGCCCACTATGGCTACACCTTC. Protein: CSAKKDRAHYGYTF.

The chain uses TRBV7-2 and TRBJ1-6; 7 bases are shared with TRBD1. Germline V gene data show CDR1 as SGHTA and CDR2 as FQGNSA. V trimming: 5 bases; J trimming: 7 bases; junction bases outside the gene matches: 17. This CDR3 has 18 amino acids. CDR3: CASSRAIRGTERNSPLHF. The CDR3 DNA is TGTGCCAGCAGCCGCGCTATTAGGGGGACAGAACGGAATTCACCCCTCCACTTT.

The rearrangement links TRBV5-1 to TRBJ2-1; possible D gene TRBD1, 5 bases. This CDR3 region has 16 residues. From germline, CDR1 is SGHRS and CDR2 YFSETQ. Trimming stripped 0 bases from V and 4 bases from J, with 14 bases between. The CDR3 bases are TGCGCCAGCAGCTTGGCAGGGTTCTTCGGATACAATGAGCAGTTCTTC. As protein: CASSLAGFFGYNEQFF.

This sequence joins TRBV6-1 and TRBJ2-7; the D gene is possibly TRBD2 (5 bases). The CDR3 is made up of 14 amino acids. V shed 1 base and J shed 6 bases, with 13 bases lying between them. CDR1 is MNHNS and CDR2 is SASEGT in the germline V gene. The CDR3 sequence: CASSEGRRISEQYF. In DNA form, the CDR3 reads TGTGCCAGCAGTGAAGGGAGGAGGATCTCCGAGCAGTACTTC.

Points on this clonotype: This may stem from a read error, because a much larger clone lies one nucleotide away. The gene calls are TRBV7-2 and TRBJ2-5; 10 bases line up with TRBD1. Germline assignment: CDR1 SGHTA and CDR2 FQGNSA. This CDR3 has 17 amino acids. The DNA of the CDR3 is TGTGCCAGCAGCTTAACGGTCAGGACAGGGGGGAGAGAGACCAAGTACTTC. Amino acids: CASSLTVRTGGRETKYF.

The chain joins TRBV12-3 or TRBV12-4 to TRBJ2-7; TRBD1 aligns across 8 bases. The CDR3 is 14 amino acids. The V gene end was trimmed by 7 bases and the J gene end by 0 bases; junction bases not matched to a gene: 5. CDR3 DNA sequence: TGTGCCAGCACCCTGGGGACAGGCTCCTACGAGCAGTACTTC. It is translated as CASTLGTGSYEQYF.

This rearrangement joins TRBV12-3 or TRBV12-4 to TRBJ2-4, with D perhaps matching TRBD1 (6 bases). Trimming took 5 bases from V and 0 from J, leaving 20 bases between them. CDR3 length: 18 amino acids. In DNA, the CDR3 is TGTGCCAGCAGTCACGAGACAGGAATCACGGTAGCCAAAAACATTCAGTACTTC. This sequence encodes CASSHETGITVAKNIQYF.

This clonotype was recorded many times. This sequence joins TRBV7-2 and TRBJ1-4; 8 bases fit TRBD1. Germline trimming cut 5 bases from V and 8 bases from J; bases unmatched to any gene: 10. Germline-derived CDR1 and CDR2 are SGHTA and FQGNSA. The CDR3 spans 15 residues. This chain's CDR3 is CASSPQTGVGEKLFF. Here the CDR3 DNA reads TGTGCCAGCAGCCCCCAGACAGGGGTCGGCGAAAAACTGTTTTTT.

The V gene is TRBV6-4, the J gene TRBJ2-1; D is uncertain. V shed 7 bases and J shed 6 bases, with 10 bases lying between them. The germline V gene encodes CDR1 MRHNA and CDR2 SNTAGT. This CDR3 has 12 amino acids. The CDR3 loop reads CASKGETNEQFF. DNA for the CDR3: TGTGCCAGCAAAGGAGAAACCAATGAGCAGTTCTTC.

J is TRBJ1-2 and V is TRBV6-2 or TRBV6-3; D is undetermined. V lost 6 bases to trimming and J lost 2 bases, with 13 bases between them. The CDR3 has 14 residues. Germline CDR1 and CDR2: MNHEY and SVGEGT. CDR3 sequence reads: CASSPTTENYGYTF. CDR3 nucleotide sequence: TGTGCCAGCAGCCCGACGACGGAAAACTATGGCTACACCTTC.

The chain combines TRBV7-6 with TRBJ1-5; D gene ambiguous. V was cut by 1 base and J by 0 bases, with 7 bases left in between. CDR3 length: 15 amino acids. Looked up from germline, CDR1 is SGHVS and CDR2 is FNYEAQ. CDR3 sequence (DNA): TGTGCCAGCAGCTTAGAACACCTTAGCAATCAGCCCCAGCATTTT. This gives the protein CASSLEHLSNQPQHF.

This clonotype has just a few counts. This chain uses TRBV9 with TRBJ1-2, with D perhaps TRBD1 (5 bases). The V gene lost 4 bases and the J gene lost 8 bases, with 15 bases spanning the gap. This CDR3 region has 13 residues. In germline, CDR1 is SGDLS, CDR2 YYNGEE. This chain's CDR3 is CASSKQDTEGYTF. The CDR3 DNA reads TGTGCCAGCAGCAAACAGGACACGGAGGGCTACACCTTC.

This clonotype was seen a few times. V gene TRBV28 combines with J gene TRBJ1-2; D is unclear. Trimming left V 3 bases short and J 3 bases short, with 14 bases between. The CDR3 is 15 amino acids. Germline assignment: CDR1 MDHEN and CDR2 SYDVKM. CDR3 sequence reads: CASSLIGSADYGYTF. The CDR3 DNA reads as TGTGCCAGCAGTTTGATTGGGTCGGCAGACTATGGCTACACCTTC.